This TCR beta chain was identified during a study of blood T cell repertoires in COVID-19. The J segment lost 7 bases and the V segment lost 4 bases, leaving 11 bases of the junction unmatched. The CDR3 is 16 residues long. Germline CDR1 reads LGHDT; CDR2 reads YNNKEL (reference sequence). Per the authors' pipeline: Amplified reference gene primers provided the basis for estimating nucleated cell counts. The method was immunoSEQ multiplex PCR; TCRdb's version includes in-frame clones alone and lacks a portion of them. V and J calls and clone size are given by that table; D and trimming were obtained from the DNA. The sample lists about 24,000 clones; 75% to 90% were seen once.

The source is a woman between 65 and 79 years old with COVID-19, enrolled during active disease. The rearrangement uses TRBV3-1 (or the pseudogene TRBV3-2) and TRBJ2-5; 11 bases match TRBD2. Sample: peripheral blood. CDR3 sequence reads: CASSPGGTSGPGTQYF. DNA of the CDR3: TGTGCCAGCAGCCCTGGGGGGACTAGCGGCCCGGGGACCCAGTACTTC.